This T cell receptor (beta chain) was sequenced during a study of radiotherapy plus CTLA-4 blockade in lung cancer. Study-wide results and limits: In blood, after radiotherapy plus ipilimumab, tumor-derived TCR clones expanded.

Notes on this clone: Its antigen is undetermined.

J was trimmed by 4 bases and V by 1 base; bases with no gene match: 2. The CDR3 length is 14 residues. Germline V gene data show CDR1 as SEHNR and CDR2 as FQNEAQ (reference sequence). Using immunoSEQ multiplex PCR, the repertoire was profiled, and TCRdb retains in-frame clones only, with some absent. The table includes tens of thousands of clones, approximately 80% detected once. The sample in question was peripheral blood, obtained from a patient treated with radiotherapy plus ipilimumab. The chain is built from TRBV7-9 and TRBJ1-2; 8 bases match TRBD1. This receptor was obtained from a human donor with non-small cell lung cancer whose response to radiotherapy plus ipilimumab could not be evaluated. This CDR3 reads CASSLVDRGYGYTF. CDR3 DNA sequence: TGTGCCAGCAGCTTAGTCGACAGGGGCTATGGCTACACCTTC.